These T cell receptor beta chains were read from a single sample in a study of cytomegalovirus exposure and HLA in healthy donors. Libraries were prepared by immunoSEQ multiplex PCR; TCRdb keeps only in-frame clonotypes and omits some of them. The table records about 180,000 clones, almost 80% of them present only once. The sequenced sample consisted of PBMCs. The receptors were gathered from a man aged 40-49 years in good health and CMV-seropositive. Each CDR3 is given without its conserved first and last residue. Each record gives: V gene, J gene, CDR3 protein.

>TRBV19|TRBJ2-4
ASSTTGVNIQY
>TRBV7-9|TRBJ1-1
ASSFGAGGTEAF
>TRBV28|TRBJ1-5
ASSVDRGGHQPQH
>TRBV9|TRBJ2-1
ASSSSRTSGDPSYNEQF
>TRBV12-1|TRBJ2-1
ASSFGALKIYNEQF
>TRBV9|TRBJ2-1
ASSVFGTSGNNEQF
>TRBV5-8|TRBJ2-2
ASSQGLAGNTGELF
>TRBV7-2|TRBJ1-4
ASSFGQTNEKLF
>TRBV2|TRBJ2-1
ASSGLANEQF
>TRBV5-1|TRBJ1-1
ASSLGGRENTEAF
>TRBV7-3|TRBJ1-2
ASSRAGSYGYT
>TRBV5-1|TRBJ2-7
ASSPGQGEQY
>TRBV7-9|TRBJ1-6
ASSSGTTNNSPLH